The next 7 T cell receptor beta chains were all read from a single sample in a study of T cells in localized non-small cell lung cancer. Profiled with immunoSEQ multiplex PCR; TCRdb holds only in-frame clones, not every one. The sample consists of under 35,000 clones, approximately 90% of them appearing once. Sequencing was performed on peripheral blood mononuclear cells, taken before any cancer treatment. Receptor source: a woman aged 40 to 75 with stage III lung adenocarcinoma.

The V gene is TRBV27, the J gene TRBJ1-4; D remains ambiguous. Trimming removed 5 bases at V and 10 bases at J, with 20 bases between. Germline CDR1 reads MNHEY; CDR2 reads SMNVEV (reference sequence). This CDR3 is built from 15 residues. CDR3 DNA sequence: TGTGCCAGCAGTGCCCGGGATCCCAGACTGGGAAAACTGTTTTTT. Translated: CASSARDPRLGKLFF.

The genes are TRBV19 and TRBJ1-1, with D unresolved. The CDR3 is 14 amino acids. Germline values: CDR1 LNHDA, CDR2 SQIVND (reference sequence). V was trimmed by 7 bases and J by 5 bases, leaving 17 bases between them. The CDR3 loop is CASISPGRITEAFF. CDR3 sequence (DNA): TGTGCCAGTATATCGCCCGGAAGGATTACTGAAGCTTTCTTT.

The chain has TRBV5-4 and TRBJ2-3; unclear D gene. Deletions cut 7 bases from V and 2 bases from J, with 17 bases between. The CDR3 totals 15 residues. Germline V gene sequence: CDR1 SGHNT, CDR2 YYREEE (reference sequence). CDR3 loop: CASHVALSDTDTQYF. CDR3 sequence (DNA): TGTGCCAGCCACGTGGCCTTGAGCGACACAGATACGCAGTATTTT.

This chain links TRBV10-2 with TRBJ1-5; D might be TRBD1 (5 bases). CDR3 length equals 13 residues. V lost 4 bases and J 3 bases, leaving 7 bases between the germline ends. CDR1 WSHSY and CDR2 SAAADI come from the germline V gene. The CDR3 region has the DNA TGCGCCAGCAGTGTAGGGACCAATCAGCCCCAGCATTTT. Protein sequence: CASSVGTNQPQHF.

The gene calls are TRBV2 and TRBJ1-1; D remains unclear. Trimming took off 6 bases at V and 7 bases at J, with 12 bases between the two ends. The CDR3 has 12 amino acids. Per the germline V gene, CDR1 is SNHLY and CDR2 is FYNNEI. The CDR3 protein is CASSYVEGEAFF. The CDR3 DNA is TGTGCCAGCAGCTATGTTGAAGGTGAAGCTTTCTTT.

J is TRBJ1-4 and V is TRBV25-1, with D possibly being TRBD1 (5 bases). The CDR3 sequence is 14 residues long. Looked up from germline, CDR1 is MGHDK and CDR2 is SYGVNS. V was shortened by 4 bases and J by 7 bases, with 13 bases between the two germline ends. CDR3 DNA: TGTGCCAGCAGTGGTCGGACCCAGGGTGAAAAACTGTTTTTT. This translates into CASSGRTQGEKLFF.

This clone has only a few counts. V usage is TRBV30 and J usage is TRBJ1-2, with D possibly being TRBD1 (6 bases). CDR1 and CDR2 from the germline V gene are GTSNPN and SVGIG (reference sequence). This CDR3 is built from 13 residues. Trimming took off 2 bases at V and 8 bases at J, with 15 bases between the two ends. CDR3 bases: TGTGCCTGGAGTTCGGACAGAAGAGGCGGCTACACCTTC. Translation: CAWSSDRRGGYTF.